These 21 T cell receptor beta chains originate from one sample sequenced in a study of prognosis after radiotherapy for stage I lung cancer. TCR beta CDR3 was amplified from genomic DNA by two-round multiplex PCR. Round one of PCR was performed, and it used primers specific to each TRBV and TRBJ gene. TCRdb used MiXCR to reprocess the multiplex PCR reads, holding one entry per CDR3 protein. The data contain 17,000 or so distinct CDR3 sequences, approximately 40% of them singletons. This material consisted of PBMCs, taken before or after stereotactic body radiation therapy (not recorded which). These receptors were obtained from a donor aged 50 or older with non-small cell lung cancer.

The CDR3: CSAKNYGYTF. The CDR3, as DNA: TGCAGTGCTAAAAACTATGGCTACACCTTC. This rearrangement joins TRBV20-1 to TRBJ1-2; D gene unclear. The germline V and J ends were trimmed by 4 bases and 2 bases, with 2 bases remaining between them. The germline V gene has CDR1 DFQATT and CDR2 SNEGSKA (reference sequence). The CDR3 has 10 residues.

Sample share makes this clonotype medium-sized (0.01 to 0.1%). CDR3 protein: CASSLEIQGNSPLHF. The CDR3 nucleotides read TGTGCCAGCAGCTTAGAGATCCAGGGAAATTCACCCCTCCACTTT. V gene TRBV11-2 combines with J gene TRBJ1-6, with D tentatively TRBD1 (5 bases). Germline CDR1 reads SGHAT; CDR2 reads FQNNGV. The V end lost 0 bases, the J end lost 7 bases, and 10 bases lay between the germline ends. The CDR3 extends over 15 amino acids.

J is TRBJ2-7 and V is TRBV7-9, with 7 bases lining up with TRBD1. Germline CDR1 SEHNR, CDR2 FQNEAQ (reference sequence). The CDR3 extends over 14 amino acids. V lost 10 bases to trimming and J lost 7 bases; unmatched junction nucleotides: 16. This chain's CDR3 is CAIRGMAWGGEQYF. CDR3 nucleotide sequence: TGTGCCATCAGGGGGATGGCTTGGGGTGGGGAGCAGTACTTC.

V and J are TRBV11-3 and TRBJ1-6; D may be TRBD1 (6 bases). CDR1 SGHNT and CDR2 YENEEA come from the germline V gene. The V end lost 0 bases, the J end lost 10 bases, and 16 bases lay between the germline ends. This CDR3 contains 16 residues. DNA of the CDR3: TGTGCCAGCAGCTTAGACGGCGACAGGCTAAACTCACCCCTCCACTTT. Translation: CASSLDGDRLNSPLHF.

About this clonotype: A much larger clonotype is one base distant, so this may be a read error. CDR3 sequence: CASTRQEETQYF. In DNA form, the CDR3 reads TGTGCCAGCACCCGGCAGGAAGAGACCCAGTACTTC. The genes are TRBV6-1 and TRBJ2-5; D is undetermined. CDR1 and CDR2 from the germline V gene are MNHNS and SASEGT. The CDR3 loop spans 12 amino acids. The V end was cut by 7 bases, the J end by 3 bases, with 9 bases between.

This clonotype occurred many times. The CDR3 DNA follows: TGTGCCAGCAGTGAGGGGGCCGGCTCTGGAAACACCATATATTTT. Protein product: CASSEGAGSGNTIYF. The V call is TRBV2, the J call TRBJ1-3; TRBD1 is a possible D gene (6 bases). The V gene's germline CDR1 is SNHLY and CDR2 FYNNEI. The CDR3 loop spans 15 amino acids. Between the trimmed V and J ends, which lost 3 bases and 0 bases, there was a span of 9 bases. The variable domain in full, completed from reference TRBV2 and TRBJ1-3, reads EPEVTQTPSHQVTQMGQEVILRCVPISNHLYFYWYRQILGQKVEFLVSFYNNEISEKSEIFDDQFSVERPDGSNFTLKIRSTKLEDSAMYFCASSEGAGSGNTIYFGEGSWLTVV.

This clonotype was seen many times. The chain recombines TRBV20-1 with TRBJ2-2; a weak D match, TRBD1 (5 bases). The ends were cut back, 2 bases at V and 15 bases at J, with 13 bases in the middle. The CDR3 is 11 residues long. From germline, CDR1 is DFQATT and CDR2 SNEGSKA (reference sequence). The CDR3 region is CSARSAVGVFF. As DNA, the CDR3 is TGCAGTGCTAGATCGGCAGTAGGGGTGTTTTTT.

This clonotype appeared once. The chain has TRBV20-1 and TRBJ2-7; a weak D match, TRBD2 (6 bases). The length of the CDR3 is 14 residues. Germline CDR1 DFQATT, CDR2 SNEGSKA (reference sequence). Between the trimmed V and J ends, which lost 2 bases and 4 bases, there was a span of 15 bases. CDR3 nucleotide sequence: TGCAGTGCTAGAACGAGGGACTTCCGATACGAGCAGTACTTC. Translated, it gives CSARTRDFRYEQYF.

This clonotype counts as medium-sized. V gene TRBV28 combines with J gene TRBJ1-3, with D hard to call. Between the trimmed V and J ends, which lost 8 bases and 4 bases, there was a span of 18 bases. This CDR3 has 15 amino acids. Germline V gene data show CDR1 as MDHEN and CDR2 as SYDVKM. The CDR3 DNA follows: TGTGCCAGCGGGGTCTTACACACCGGGGGAAACACCATATATTTT. Its translation: CASGVLHTGGNTIYF.

There are many counts of this clonotype. V is TRBV4-3 and J is TRBJ1-1, with D unresolved. Germline V gene lookup returns CDR1 LGHNA and CDR2 YSLEER. V was cut by 0 bases and J by 1 base, with 9 bases left in between. The CDR3 is 15 amino acids. The CDR3 region is CASSQDVRRNTEAFF. CDR3 sequence (DNA): TGCGCCAGCAGCCAAGATGTCAGGCGGAACACTGAAGCTTTCTTT.

Within the sample, this clonotype is medium-sized. The chain uses TRBV3-1 and TRBJ1-2; D is undetermined. Germline V gene data show CDR1 as LGHDT and CDR2 as YNNKEL (reference sequence). V dropped 3 bases and J dropped 4 bases, with 3 bases sitting between them. The CDR3 is 11 amino acids. The CDR3 spells CASSHTYGYTF. The CDR3 DNA reads as TGTGCCAGCAGCCATACCTATGGCTACACCTTC.

There are many counts of this clonotype. The rearrangement links TRBV19 to TRBJ1-4, with D perhaps matching TRBD1 (5 bases). Between the trimmed V and J ends, which lost 4 bases and 8 bases, there was a span of 14 bases. The germline V gene has CDR1 LNHDA and CDR2 SQIVND (reference sequence). CDR3 length: 14 residues. The CDR3 DNA reads TGTGCCAGTAGTAGACGGGGCCAAGGAGAAAAACTGTTTTTT. Translated, it gives CASSRRGQGEKLFF.

With respect to this clonotype: The junction departs from the called germline gene at one end, perhaps through a read error. The chain has TRBV5-5 and TRBJ2-2; D is possibly TRBD1 or TRBD2 (6 bases each). In germline, CDR1 is SGHKS, CDR2 YYEKEE (reference sequence). This CDR3 contains 16 residues. The CDR3 spells CSSSFGGTSITGELFF. The CDR3 bases are TGTTCCAGCAGCTTCGGCGGGACATCGATCACCGGGGAGCTGTTTTTT.

In this sample, this clonotype turned up many times. The chain couples TRBV10-2 to TRBJ2-2; the match to TRBD2 covers 10 bases. CDR3 length: 15 residues. CDR1 and CDR2 (germline): WSHSY, SAAADI. The J segment lost 3 bases and the V segment lost 8 bases, leaving 6 bases of the junction unmatched. CDR3 residues: CASRDLAGDTGELFF. The CDR3 DNA sequence: TGCGCCAGCCGAGACCTAGCGGGAGACACCGGGGAGCTGTTTTTT.

This chain connects TRBV7-9 to TRBJ1-6, with D unclear. V lost 5 bases, J lost 5 bases, and 7 bases lay in between. This CDR3 comprises 13 residues. Germline assignment: CDR1 SEHNR and CDR2 FQNEAQ (reference sequence). The CDR3 loop is CASSRLDNSPLHF. The CDR3 DNA is TGTGCCAGCAGCAGGCTAGATAATTCACCCCTCCACTTT.

The chain uses TRBV20-1 and TRBJ2-7; 8 nucleotides line up with TRBD1. The V and J ends lost 7 bases and 7 bases, in that order; junction bases with no gene match: 12. Germline-derived CDR1 and CDR2 are DFQATT and SNEGSKA (reference sequence). The CDR3 is 13 amino acids. The CDR3 region is CSVNTDRVIEQYF. The CDR3 DNA is TGCAGTGTCAATACGGACAGGGTGATTGAGCAGTACTTC.

Turning to this clonotype: It differs at one base from a far larger clone, so likely a read error. The chain is built from TRBV6-4 and TRBJ1-2; a possible D gene is TRBD1 (5 bases). The CDR3 spans 14 residues. Per the germline V gene, CDR1 is MRHNA and CDR2 is SNTAGT. Trimming removed 5 bases at V and 4 bases at J, with 14 bases between. The chain's CDR3 is CASSYGAGSYGYTF. The DNA for the CDR3 is TGTGCCAGCAGTTACGGGGCCGGAAGCTATGGCTACACCTTC.

This clonotype was counted only a few times. The chain is built from TRBV15 and TRBJ2-1; D is ambiguous. The CDR3 totals 14 residues. Germline V CDR1 and CDR2: LNHNV, YYDKDF (reference sequence). V shed 1 base and J shed 0 bases, with 4 bases lying between them. The CDR3 spells CATSRGSSYNEQFF. CDR3 sequence (DNA): TGTGCCACCAGCAGAGGGAGCTCCTACAATGAGCAGTTCTTC.

The rearrangement uses TRBV9 and TRBJ1-1; 7 nucleotides line up with TRBD1. V dropped 6 bases and J dropped 1; count of bases not matched to a gene: 0. The CDR3 sequence is 12 residues long. Germline-derived CDR1 and CDR2 are SGDLS and YYNGEE. The CDR3, as DNA: TGTGCCAGCAAGGGGGCGAACACTGAAGCTTTCTTT. The encoded protein is CASKGANTEAFF.

By sample share, this clonotype is large. The CDR3 sequence is CASSVHGGYNEQFF. The CDR3 DNA is TGTGCCAGCAGTGTACACGGTGGCTACAATGAGCAGTTCTTC. This rearrangement joins TRBV6-2 or TRBV6-3 to TRBJ2-1; D gene ambiguous. V was pared by 5 bases and J by 3 bases, with 11 bases between. This CDR3 region has 14 residues. Germline V CDR1 and CDR2: MNHEY, SVGEGT.

J is TRBJ2-4 and V is TRBV5-1; TRBD2 is a possible D gene (6 bases). Germline CDR1 SGHRS, CDR2 YFSETQ. This CDR3 spans 17 amino acids. The ends were cut back, 0 bases at V and 0 bases at J, with 13 bases in the middle. CDR3 amino acids: CASSLGPGGVAKNIQYF. The CDR3 region has the DNA TGCGCCAGCAGCTTGGGGCCTGGCGGGGTAGCCAAAAACATTCAGTACTTC.